These 28 T cell receptor beta chains were sequenced from one sample in a study of naive and memory T cell subsets. The study's findings and limits: Possibly reflecting memory cells re-expressing CD45RA, a few larger clonotypes occurred in naive repertoires, especially CD8.

An equimolar mix of two oligonucleotides served as the beta constant-region primer for TRBC1 and TRBC2. The ligated cDNA underwent four PCR rounds using SP2 and nested alpha and beta constant-region primers. From the UMI-ligation and nested PCR reads, TCRdb called clonotypes with MiXCR, one entry per CDR3 protein. The profile shows about 150,000 distinct CDR3 sequences, over 20% of them singletons. These TCRs are of unknown antigen specificity. Sequencing was done on a sample of naive CD4+ T cells from blood. The receptors originated from a human donor in good health.

This clonotype has only a few counts. The chain recombines TRBV28 with TRBJ2-7; possibly TRBD1 for D (5 bases). The CDR3 length is 12 residues. Germline CDR1 and CDR2: MDHEN and SYDVKM. Trimming stripped 10 bases from V and 0 bases from J, with 10 bases between. CDR3 sequence reads: CATWTRSYEQYF. CDR3 DNA: TGTGCCACCTGGACACGCTCCTACGAGCAGTACTTC. The whole variable domain, remainder taken from reference TRBV28 and TRBJ2-7, is DVKVTQSSRYLVKRTGEKVFLECVQDMDHENMFWYRQDPGLGLRLIYFSYDVKMKEKGDIPEGYSVSREKKERFSLILESASTNQTSMYLCATWTRSYEQYFGPGTRLTVT.

The V call is TRBV11-2, the J call TRBJ2-5; TRBD1 might be the D (5 bases). Trimming removed 1 base from V and 2 bases from J, with 5 bases in between. In germline, CDR1 is SGHAT, CDR2 FQNNGV. The CDR3 spans 13 residues. CDR3 amino acids: CASSLGTQETQYF. In DNA, the CDR3 is TGTGCCAGCAGCTTAGGGACACAAGAGACCCAGTACTTC.

At least ten counts were recorded for this clonotype. The chain joins TRBV28 to TRBJ2-1, with 7 bases lining up with TRBD1. Germline V lookup: CDR1 MDHEN, CDR2 SYDVKM. CDR3 length equals 15 residues. After removal of 4 bases from V and 4 bases from J, the junction contained 7 bases not matched to a gene. CDR3 in DNA: TGTGCCAGCAGTTCCAACAGGGGTCTGTACAATGAGCAGTTCTTC. It codes for CASSSNRGLYNEQFF.

This clonotype was found a few times. This chain joins TRBV6-5 and TRBJ1-6; 9 bases agree with TRBD1. Per the germline V gene, CDR1 is MNHEY and CDR2 is SVGAGI. Trimming took 7 bases from V and 10 from J; bases not matched to a gene: 8. The CDR3 extends over 14 amino acids. The DNA of the CDR3 is TGTGCCAGCACCCAAGGGACAGGGCAGTCACCCCTCCACTTT. It codes for CASTQGTGQSPLHF.

The gene calls are TRBV24-1 and TRBJ2-5; TRBD1 might be the D (5 bases). The germline V and J ends were trimmed by 1 base and 4 bases, with 12 bases remaining between them. This CDR3 has 15 amino acids. From germline, CDR1 is KGHDR and CDR2 SFDVKD. The DNA for the CDR3 is TGTGCCACCAGTGATTTTCCCCTAAGGGGAGAGACCCAGTACTTC. Protein product: CATSDFPLRGETQYF.

Only a few counts were recorded for this clonotype. The gene calls are TRBV7-2 and TRBJ2-1; D uncertain. Germline assignment: CDR1 SGHTA and CDR2 FQGNSA. The CDR3 totals 17 residues. The V and J ends lost 0 bases and 0 bases respectively, with 12 bases between them. Here the CDR3 reads CASSLANGFSSYNEQFF. The CDR3 bases are TGTGCCAGCAGCTTAGCGAACGGGTTCAGCTCCTACAATGAGCAGTTCTTC.

This clonotype was detected only a few times. J is TRBJ2-5 and V is TRBV20-1; D not certain. Germline-derived CDR1 and CDR2 are DFQATT and SNEGSKA (reference sequence). The CDR3 extends over 12 amino acids. The V gene lost 6 bases and the J gene lost 0 bases, with 8 bases spanning the gap. CDR3: CSALQNQETQYF. CDR3 coding DNA: TGCAGTGCCCTACAAAACCAAGAGACCCAGTACTTC.

This clonotype was detected ten times or more. Here the CDR3 reads CASSPGTGLYGYTF. The DNA for the CDR3 is TGTGCCAGCAGTCCGGGGACAGGGTTGTATGGCTACACCTTC. The rearrangement links TRBV27 to TRBJ1-2; 9 bases line up with TRBD1. Germline V CDR1 and CDR2: MNHEY, SMNVEV (reference sequence). CDR3 length equals 14 residues. V lost 5 bases to trimming and J lost 5 bases; unmatched junction nucleotides: 6.

The V and J genes are TRBV18 and TRBJ2-3; D may be TRBD1 (6 bases). CDR1 and CDR2 from the germline V gene are KGHSH and LQKENI. Trimming pared 8 bases from V and 2 bases from J, leaving 20 bases between. CDR3 length equals 16 residues. The CDR3 nucleotides are TGTGCCAGCAGACGACAGGTGGTCATCAACACAGATACGCAGTATTTT. It specifies CASRRQVVINTDTQYF.

V is TRBV19 and J is TRBJ1-5; TRBD1 is a possible D gene (5 bases). Germline V CDR1 and CDR2: LNHDA, SQIVND (reference sequence). This CDR3 contains 17 residues. Between the trimmed V and J ends, which lost 3 bases and 2 bases, there was a span of 17 bases. The CDR3 is CASSMVPGGVRNQPQHF. CDR3 DNA sequence: TGTGCCAGTAGTATGGTCCCCGGAGGGGTACGCAATCAGCCCCAGCATTTT.

The chain links TRBV7-9 to TRBJ2-2; D remains unclear. From germline, CDR1 is SEHNR and CDR2 FQNEAQ (reference sequence). Trimming took 4 bases from V and 0 from J, leaving 12 bases between them. The CDR3 spans 16 residues. CDR3 region: CASSSVRPANTGELFF. CDR3 nucleotide sequence: TGTGCCAGCAGCTCGGTGAGGCCGGCGAACACCGGGGAGCTGTTTTTT.

This chain joins TRBV10-2 and TRBJ2-5; D may match TRBD1 or TRBD2 (5 bases each). There are 15 residues in the CDR3. Germline lookup yields CDR1 WSHSY and CDR2 SAAADI. Trimming left V 4 bases short and J 2 bases short, with 14 bases between. CDR3 residues: CASSAPTWGQETQYF. The DNA for the CDR3 is TGCGCCAGCAGTGCCCCTACGTGGGGGCAAGAGACCCAGTACTTC.

This clonotype was counted between two and nine times. This chain connects TRBV9 to TRBJ2-5; 8 bases match TRBD2. The CDR3 is made up of 15 amino acids. The trim removed 1 base at V and 5 bases at J, leaving 7 bases unmatched. Germline CDR1 SGDLS, CDR2 YYNGEE. CDR3 loop: CASSVSGGRLETQYF. As DNA, the CDR3 is TGTGCCAGCAGCGTATCGGGCGGGAGGTTGGAGACCCAGTACTTC.

This clonotype has only a few counts. J is TRBJ2-7 and V is TRBV7-6, with 12 nucleotides matching TRBD2. With 1 base clipped from V and 2 bases from J, the junction kept 12 bases outside the gene matches. Germline lookup yields CDR1 SGHVS and CDR2 FNYEAQ. This CDR3 comprises 19 residues. The CDR3 here is CASSLVARASGRAPYEQYF. CDR3 sequence (DNA): TGTGCCAGCAGCTTAGTGGCTAGGGCTAGCGGGAGGGCCCCCTACGAGCAGTACTTC.

The chain employs TRBV18 and TRBJ1-2; no firm D call. The germline V and J ends were trimmed by 1 base and 3 bases, with 9 bases remaining between them. Germline lookup yields CDR1 KGHSH and CDR2 LQKENI. The CDR3 extends over 14 amino acids. CDR3 residues: CASSPLGLDYGYTF. The CDR3 DNA is TGTGCCAGCTCACCACTAGGGTTGGACTATGGCTACACCTTC.

This clonotype was seen many times. The chain recombines TRBV28 with TRBJ2-3; D possibly corresponds to TRBD1 (5 bases). Germline-derived CDR1 and CDR2 are MDHEN and SYDVKM. This CDR3 region has 12 residues. Deletions cut 6 bases from V and 3 bases from J, with 7 bases between. The CDR3 loop is CASRQGTDTQYF. CDR3 sequence (DNA): TGTGCCAGCAGGCAGGGAACAGATACGCAGTATTTT. Full variable domain (rest looked up from reference TRBV28 and TRBJ2-3): DVKVTQSSRYLVKRTGEKVFLECVQDMDHENMFWYRQDPGLGLRLIYFSYDVKMKEKGDIPEGYSVSREKKERFSLILESASTNQTSMYLCASRQGTDTQYFGPGTRLTVL.

This clonotype was observed a single time. The gene calls are TRBV6-2 or TRBV6-3 and TRBJ2-7, with unresolved D. The CDR3 contains 13 residues. Germline V lookup: CDR1 MNHEY, CDR2 SVGEGT. V was clipped by 2 bases and J by 4 bases, with 9 bases between them. CDR3 loop: CASSYMVGYEQYF. The CDR3 DNA follows: TGTGCCAGCAGTTACATGGTGGGTTACGAGCAGTACTTC.

The chain couples TRBV9 to TRBJ2-3, with D perhaps given as TRBD1 or TRBD2 (5 bases each). V was trimmed by 2 bases and J by 6 bases, leaving 13 bases between them. CDR3 size: 14 residues. Germline loops: CDR1 SGDLS, CDR2 YYNGEE. The CDR3 DNA follows: TGTGCCAGCAGCGTGAGGGGAATATCCGATACGCAGTATTTT. Protein: CASSVRGISDTQYF.

The chain combines TRBV20-1 with TRBJ2-7; 7 positions match TRBD1. Germline V gene data show CDR1 as DFQATT and CDR2 as SNEGSKA (reference sequence). With V trimmed by 8 bases and J by 4 bases, 8 bases remained unmatched. The CDR3 spans 12 residues. The CDR3 DNA reads TGCAGTCCCCGACAGGGATTGTACGAGCAGTACTTC. Translated: CSPRQGLYEQYF.

This chain uses TRBV12-3 or TRBV12-4 with TRBJ2-1, with 8 bases aligning to TRBD2. The CDR3 totals 12 residues. V gave up 6 bases and J gave up 13 bases; unmatched junction bases: 8. The CDR3 loop is CASRTSGSEQFF. The CDR3 nucleotides are TGTGCCAGCAGGACGAGCGGGAGTGAACAGTTCTTC.

The gene calls are TRBV5-1 and TRBJ2-1; 8 bases fit TRBD2. Germline V CDR1 and CDR2: SGHRS, YFSETQ. This CDR3 region has 14 residues. The V segment lost 5 bases and the J segment 7 bases; nucleotides outside the gene matches: 8. The DNA of the CDR3 is TGCGCCAGCAGTCCCGGGACTAGGGGAAATGAGCAGTTCTTC. This gives the protein CASSPGTRGNEQFF.

In this sample, this clonotype turned up a few times. The chain joins TRBV15 to TRBJ1-2; D gene unclear. The CDR3 sequence is 13 residues long. Germline CDR1 reads LNHNV; CDR2 reads YYDKDF (reference sequence). V lost 6 bases to trimming and J lost 1 base, with 9 bases between them. The CDR3 nucleotides are TGTGCCACCAGTGGTGGGCTTAACTATGGCTACACCTTC. Its protein product is CATSGGLNYGYTF.

J is TRBJ1-1 and V is TRBV27; 8 bases are shared with TRBD1. Germline CDR1 and CDR2: MNHEY and SMNVEV (reference sequence). Trimming removed 3 bases from V and 4 bases from J; junction bases left unmatched: 4. The CDR3 totals 14 residues. The CDR3 here is CASSFRTGTTEAFF. DNA for the CDR3: TGTGCCAGCAGTTTTCGGACAGGGACCACTGAAGCTTTCTTT.

This chain uses TRBV5-1 with TRBJ2-2, with unresolved D. CDR1 SGHRS and CDR2 YFSETQ come from the germline V gene. The CDR3 consists of 15 residues. Trimming removed 0 bases from V and 3 bases from J, with 9 bases in between. For the CDR3, the DNA is TGCGCCAGCAGCTTGGAAAGGGCGGACACCGGGGAGCTGTTTTTT. The encoded protein is CASSLERADTGELFF.

This clonotype was detected a few times. V and J are TRBV7-3 and TRBJ2-1; tentatively, D is TRBD1 (6 bases). V lost 1 base to trimming and J lost 7 bases, with 8 bases between them. There are 13 residues in the CDR3. The germline CDR1 and CDR2 sequences are SGHTA and FQGTGA. The CDR3 loop is CASSLNRVNEQFF. In DNA, the CDR3 is TGTGCCAGCAGCTTAAACAGGGTAAATGAGCAGTTCTTC.

This clonotype was seen a few times. This rearrangement joins TRBV19 to TRBJ2-7; D unresolved. Germline V gene lookup returns CDR1 LNHDA and CDR2 SQIVND (reference sequence). The CDR3 runs to 13 residues. Trimming shortened V by 3 bases and J by 3 bases, and 9 bases separated the two germline ends. As DNA, the CDR3 is TGTGCCAGTAGTATCGGCCCCCTCTACGAGCAGTACTTC. It encodes CASSIGPLYEQYF.

The chain is built from TRBV14 and TRBJ1-1; TRBD1 is a possible D gene (5 bases). This CDR3 contains 14 residues. Germline CDR1 SGHDN, CDR2 FVKESK. Trimming pared 1 base from V and 1 base from J, leaving 7 bases between. CDR3 sequence: CASSQVRGNTEAFF. The DNA for the CDR3 is TGTGCCAGCAGCCAAGTAAGGGGGAACACTGAAGCTTTCTTT.

The table lists this clonotype with a few counts. The chain links TRBV15 to TRBJ2-1; D could derive from TRBD1 or TRBD2 (5 bases each). In germline, CDR1 is LNHNV, CDR2 YYDKDF (reference sequence). Deletions cut 2 bases from V and 6 bases from J, with 14 bases between. The CDR3 loop spans 15 amino acids. In DNA, the CDR3 is TGTGCCACCAGCAGATCGGGGCACTTCAGCAATGAGCAGTTCTTC. This encodes CATSRSGHFSNEQFF.